This T cell receptor beta chain was identified during a study of CD8+CD57+ T cells in acquired aplastic anemia. Looking at the study overall: Sorted CD4+ and CD8+ cells yielded DNA averaging roughly 3.3 ug.

As concerns this clonotype: The antigen is not known.

Broader study findings: Sharing between patients and controls was observed for some 27 CD8+ CDR3 sequences.

CDR1 and CDR2 from the germline V gene are KGHDR and SFDVKD. The CDR3 length is 12 residues. V was shortened by 5 bases and J by 8 bases, with 9 bases between the two germline ends. Those patients picked for sequencing had displayed CD8+CD57+ cell expansion on flow cytometry. Severe acquired aplastic anemia affected all patients. Blood was sampled before the patients had received any therapy. Investigators profiled TCR beta VDJ and CDR3 from genomic DNA template. Each CDR3 protein gets one entry after TCRdb re-called the reads with MiXCR. The sample yields about 180,000 distinct CDR3 sequences, around half seen once.

The chain employs TRBV24-1 and TRBJ2-1; unclear D gene. This receptor was taken from a human donor with aplastic anemia. The sample taken for sequencing was sorted CD4+, CD8+, or CD8+CD57+ T cells (not recorded which) from PBMCs. The CDR3 protein is CATSGPLYEQFF. The CDR3 DNA sequence: TGTGCCACCAGTGGCCCTTTATATGAGCAGTTCTTC.